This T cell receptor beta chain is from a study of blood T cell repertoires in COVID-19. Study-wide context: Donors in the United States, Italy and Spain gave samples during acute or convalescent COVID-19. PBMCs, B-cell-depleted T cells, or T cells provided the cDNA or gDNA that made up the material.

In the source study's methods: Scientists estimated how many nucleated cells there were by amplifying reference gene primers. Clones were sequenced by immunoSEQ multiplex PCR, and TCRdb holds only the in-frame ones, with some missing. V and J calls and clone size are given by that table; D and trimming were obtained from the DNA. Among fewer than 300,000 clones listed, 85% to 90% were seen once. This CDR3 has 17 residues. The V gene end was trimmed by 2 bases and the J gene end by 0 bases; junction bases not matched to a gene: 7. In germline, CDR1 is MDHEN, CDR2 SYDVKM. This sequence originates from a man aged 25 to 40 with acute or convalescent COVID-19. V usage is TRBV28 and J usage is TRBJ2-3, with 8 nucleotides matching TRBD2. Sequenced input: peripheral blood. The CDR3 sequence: CASSLPQRERSTDTQYF. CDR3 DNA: TGTGCCAGCAGTTTACCCCAGCGGGAGCGTAGCACAGATACGCAGTATTTT.